These 30 T cell receptor beta chains came from one sample sequenced in a study of cytomegalovirus exposure and HLA in healthy donors. Amplification used 60 Vbeta primers and 13 Jbeta primers. Repertoires were generated with immunoSEQ multiplex PCR, while TCRdb's copy carries only in-frame clones and drops some. This sample has approximately 140,000 clones, with about 80% found just once. Sequenced sample: PBMCs. These receptors were taken from a woman aged 40 to 50 in good health and CMV-seronegative.

The chain links TRBV18 to TRBJ2-1, with TRBD1 identical over 12 bases. Germline-derived CDR1 and CDR2 are KGHSH and LQKENI. The CDR3 contains 15 residues. The ends lost 3 bases at V and 5 bases at J; junction bases unmatched: 2. CDR3 residues: CASSPRDRGHNEQFF. The CDR3 region has the DNA TGTGCCAGCTCACCCCGGGACAGGGGGCACAATGAGCAGTTCTTC. Looking up the rest from reference TRBV18 and TRBJ2-1 gives the full variable domain: NAGVMQNPRHLVRRRGQEARLRCSPMKGHSHVYWYRQLPEEGLKFMVYLQKENIIDESGMPKERFSAEFPKEGPSILRIQQVVRGDSAAYFCASSPRDRGHNEQFFGPGTRLTVL.

This rearrangement joins TRBV5-5 to TRBJ2-7; perhaps TRBD2 as D (5 bases). The CDR3 sequence is 15 residues long. CDR1 and CDR2 (germline): SGHKS, YYEKEE (reference sequence). The V end was cut by 2 bases, the J end by 4 bases, with 16 bases between. Here the CDR3 reads CASSFTSLGLYEQYF. CDR3 DNA sequence: TGTGCCAGCAGCTTTACTAGTTTAGGGTTGTACGAGCAGTACTTC.

The chain uses TRBV7-9 and TRBJ2-7; weak D call: TRBD2 (6 bases). Trimming stripped 4 bases from V and 4 bases from J, with 17 bases between. The V gene's germline CDR1 is SEHNR and CDR2 FQNEAQ (reference sequence). This CDR3 has 15 amino acids. The chain's CDR3 is CASSSGREIGYEQYF. The CDR3 DNA follows: TGTGCCAGCAGCTCAGGACGGGAGATCGGTTACGAGCAGTACTTC.

The chain couples TRBV5-1 to TRBJ1-1; D not resolved. Germline V gene lookup returns CDR1 SGHRS and CDR2 YFSETQ. The CDR3 has 14 residues. Between the trimmed V and J ends, which lost 4 bases and 3 bases, there was a span of 13 bases. CDR3 residues: CASSPSGRDTEAFF. CDR3 DNA: TGCGCCAGCAGCCCTTCGGGGAGGGACACTGAAGCTTTCTTT.

The chain links TRBV5-4 to TRBJ2-1; 11 bases map to TRBD1. Germline V gene lookup returns CDR1 SGHNT and CDR2 YYREEE (reference sequence). Trimming at V came to 0 bases and at J to 6 bases, leaving 11 bases not matched to a gene. The CDR3 loop spans 18 amino acids. CDR3 protein: CASSLVHTGTGGVNEQFF. CDR3 sequence (DNA): TGTGCCAGCAGCTTGGTCCATACCGGGACAGGGGGGGTCAATGAGCAGTTCTTC.

The V gene is TRBV4-3, the J gene TRBJ1-1; TRBD1 matches at 10 bases. The trim removed 0 bases at V and 3 bases at J, leaving 4 bases unmatched. There are 16 residues in the CDR3. Looked up from germline, CDR1 is LGHNA and CDR2 is YSLEER. As DNA, the CDR3 is TGCGCCAGCAGCCAAGACGGGACAGGGGTGGACACTGAAGCTTTCTTT. Its protein is CASSQDGTGVDTEAFF.

The chain recombines TRBV19 with TRBJ1-2, with D unclear. The CDR3 is 14 amino acids. V was shortened by 0 bases and J by 4 bases, with 9 bases between the two germline ends. CDR1 and CDR2 from the germline V gene are LNHDA and SQIVND (reference sequence). For the CDR3, the DNA is TGTGCCAGTAGTATAGATACTATTGGCTATGGCTACACCTTC. Protein product: CASSIDTIGYGYTF.

The chain has TRBV25-1 and TRBJ1-2, with TRBD1 as a possible D gene (5 bases). This CDR3 has 13 amino acids. The germline V gene encodes CDR1 MGHDK and CDR2 SYGVNS. The germline V and J ends were trimmed by 3 bases and 8 bases, with 13 bases remaining between them. The CDR3 coding sequence is TGTGCCAGCAGTGAGGGGGAGGGTCCCGGCTACACCTTC. Its translation is CASSEGEGPGYTF.

This clone has just a few counts. The rearrangement uses TRBV9 and TRBJ1-2; 7 bases line up with TRBD1. The CDR3 runs to 12 residues. V lost 6 bases and J lost 4; bases outside the gene matches: 3. The germline V gene has CDR1 SGDLS and CDR2 YYNGEE. CDR3 loop: CASTRTGYGYTF. The CDR3 DNA sequence: TGTGCCAGCACCAGGACAGGCTATGGCTACACCTTC.

The chain employs TRBV5-7 and TRBJ2-1, with 8 bases aligning to TRBD1. TRBV5-7 is recorded as an ORF, its role being uncertain. The ends lost 4 bases at V and 7 bases at J; junction bases unmatched: 4. This CDR3 contains 13 residues. DNA of the CDR3: TGTGCCAGCAGCCGCGACAGGGGTAATGAGCAGTTCTTC. The encoded protein is CASSRDRGNEQFF.

The rearrangement links TRBV11-3 to TRBJ2-5; no firm D call. The end of the DNA fits TRBJ2-7 better, so the J call may be wrong. Germline CDR1 reads SGHNT; CDR2 reads YENEEA. This CDR3 contains 13 residues. The chain's CDR3 is CASSRVGGYEQYF. Written as DNA, the CDR3 is TGTGCCAGCAGCCGGGTTGGTGGGTACGAGCAGTACTTC.

The CDR3 is CASNRTGAYEQYF. CDR3 nucleotides: TGTGCCTCGAACCGGACAGGGGCCTACGAGCAGTACTTC. The chain couples TRBV27 to TRBJ2-7; 9 bases are a match to TRBD1. V was clipped by 11 bases and J by 2 bases; unmatched bases: 7. The CDR3 is made up of 13 amino acids. Germline CDR1 MNHEY, CDR2 SMNVEV (reference sequence).

Details on this clone: Other nucleotide sequences in the sample specify the same CDR3. This chain links TRBV6-1 with TRBJ1-5; the D is unclear. Deletions cut 7 bases from V and 2 bases from J, with 9 bases between. The CDR3 runs to 13 residues. Germline V gives CDR1 MNHNS, CDR2 SASEGT. The CDR3 loop reads CASKRFGNQPQHF. The CDR3 nucleotides are TGTGCCAGCAAACGGTTTGGCAATCAGCCCCAGCATTTT.

This chain uses TRBV4-2 with TRBJ2-7, with D possibly matching TRBD1 (6 bases). This CDR3 is built from 15 residues. The V end lost 1 base, the J end lost 4 bases, and 14 bases lay between the germline ends. Germline CDR1 and CDR2: LGHNA and YNFKEQ. CDR3 sequence reads: CASSQGSGRGYEQYF. The CDR3 DNA follows: TGTGCCAGCAGCCAAGGATCTGGCAGGGGTTACGAGCAGTACTTC.

CDR3 protein: CASSFARLVSGELFF. The CDR3 DNA follows: TGTGCCAGCAGCTTCGCCAGACTAGTGTCCGGGGAGCTGTTTTTT. The V and J genes are TRBV7-2 and TRBJ2-2; the D gene is possibly TRBD2 (6 bases). Germline V gene data show CDR1 as SGHTA and CDR2 as FQGNSA. The V end lost 3 bases, the J end lost 6 bases, and 14 bases lay between the germline ends. The CDR3 consists of 15 residues.

The CDR3 coding sequence is TGTGCCAGTAGTATTTCCTTGTTCACTGAAGCTTTCTTT. Its translation is CASSISLFTEAFF. The rearrangement joins TRBV19 to TRBJ1-1; unclear D gene. CDR3 length: 13 amino acids. With 3 bases removed from V and 4 bases from J, the gap between germline ends came to 9 bases. Germline V lookup: CDR1 LNHDA, CDR2 SQIVND (reference sequence).

This clone was counted once. The V and J genes are TRBV21-1 and TRBJ2-5; the table calls TRBD1, which could not be checked here. TRBV21-1 is annotated as a pseudogene. This CDR3 comprises 15 residues. For the CDR3, the DNA is TGTGCCAGCAGCCCGCGTAAACAAGTTCCAGGGACCCAGTACTTC. It yields the protein CASSPRKQVPGTQYF.

This chain connects TRBV5-1 to TRBJ2-7; 7 positions agree with TRBD1. The CDR3 extends over 16 amino acids. With V trimmed by 0 bases and J by 6 bases, 12 bases remained unmatched. CDR1 is SGHRS, CDR2 YFSETQ, per germline. CDR3 protein: CASSLAAGGAYSEQYF. The DNA for the CDR3 is TGCGCCAGCAGCTTGGCGGCAGGGGGTGCGTACAGCGAGCAGTACTTC.

The chain uses TRBV11-2 and TRBJ1-6, with D tentatively TRBD1 (5 bases). The germline gives CDR1 SGHAT, CDR2 FQNNGV. This CDR3 contains 16 residues. V shed 1 base and J shed 6 bases, with 13 bases lying between them. CDR3 in amino acids: CASSLAGAGINSPLHF. CDR3 sequence (DNA): TGTGCCAGCAGCTTAGCTGGGGCAGGGATTAATTCACCCCTCCACTTT. The variable domain in full, completed from reference TRBV11-2 and TRBJ1-6, reads EAGVAQSPRYKIIEKRQSVAFWCNPISGHATLYWYQQILGQGPKLLIQFQNNGVVDDSQLPKDRFSAERLKGVDSTLKIQPAKLEDSAVYLCASSLAGAGINSPLHFGNGTRLTVT.

The chain uses TRBV19 and TRBJ2-7, with 9 nucleotides matching TRBD2. V dropped 5 bases and J dropped 6; count of bases not matched to a gene: 11. This CDR3 contains 15 residues. Germline V CDR1 and CDR2: LNHDA, SQIVND (reference sequence). The CDR3 here is CASSLLAGAGFEQYF. In DNA, the CDR3 is TGTGCCAGTAGTCTCTTAGCGGGAGCGGGTTTCGAGCAGTACTTC.

The genes are TRBV5-1 and TRBJ1-2, with 12 bases identical to TRBD1. The CDR3 is made up of 15 amino acids. Losses at the gene ends were 3 bases for V and 11 bases for J; bases not matched to a gene: 11. Germline V gene sequence: CDR1 SGHRS, CDR2 YFSETQ. The DNA for the CDR3 is TGCGCCAGCAGCTGGGGACAGGGGGCGCGTCTTGTTTACACCTTC. This sequence encodes CASSWGQGARLVYTF.

This clone was picked up one time. The V call is TRBV5-4, the J call TRBJ1-2, with TRBD1 identical over 8 bases. The CDR3 sequence is 13 residues long. Germline CDR1 reads SGHNT; CDR2 reads YYREEE (reference sequence). The V and J ends lost 5 bases and 7 bases, in that order; junction bases with no gene match: 7. CDR3 DNA: TGTGCCAGCAGTCGACAGGGGCAGACTGGCTACACCTTC. It encodes CASSRQGQTGYTF.

The genes are TRBV5-5 and TRBJ2-7, with 8 bases fitting TRBD1. Germline CDR1 and CDR2: SGHKS and YYEKEE (reference sequence). The CDR3 covers 16 residues. After removal of 1 base from V and 0 bases from J, the junction contained 6 bases not matched to a gene. The CDR3, as DNA: TGTGCCAGCAGCTTGCCCCGACAGGGGATCTCCTACGAGCAGTACTTC. Protein sequence: CASSLPRQGISYEQYF.

The chain uses TRBV7-9 and TRBJ1-1; 9 bases are a match to TRBD1. In germline, CDR1 is SEHNR, CDR2 FQNEAQ (reference sequence). Trimming removed 3 bases from V and 9 bases from J; junction bases left unmatched: 8. CDR3 length equals 14 residues. The DNA for the CDR3 is TGTGCCAGCAGCTTTAATTTCGGGACAGGGAAAGCTTTCTTT. Its translation: CASSFNFGTGKAFF.

V usage is TRBV4-2 and J usage is TRBJ1-4; 7 nucleotides agree with TRBD1. The length of the CDR3 is 15 residues. V dropped 2 bases and J dropped 7; count of bases not matched to a gene: 7. Looked up from germline, CDR1 is LGHNA and CDR2 is YNFKEQ. The CDR3 reads CASSQSGTETEKLFF. The DNA of the CDR3 is TGTGCCAGCAGCCAATCCGGGACAGAGACTGAAAAACTGTTTTTT.

This chain joins TRBV7-3 and TRBJ2-5, with D maybe TRBD2 (5 bases). V was trimmed by 2 bases and J by 1 base, leaving 11 bases between them. CDR1 is SGHTA, CDR2 FQGTGA, per germline. The CDR3 consists of 15 residues. The CDR3 nucleotides are TGTGCCAGCAGCTTAGCAGCGGAACCCCAAGAGACCCAGTACTTC. It is translated as CASSLAAEPQETQYF. Full variable domain (remainder filled in from reference TRBV7-3 and TRBJ2-5): GAGVSQTPSNKVTEKGKYVELRCDPISGHTALYWYRQSLGQGPEFLIYFQGTGAADDSGLPNDRFFAVRPEGSVSTLKIQRTERGDSAVYLCASSLAAEPQETQYFGPGTRLLVL.

This sequence joins TRBV6-5 and TRBJ2-7; 8 bases map to TRBD1. This CDR3 spans 14 amino acids. The germline gives CDR1 MNHEY, CDR2 SVGAGI. V dropped 7 bases and J dropped 3; count of bases not matched to a gene: 8. The CDR3 region has the DNA TGTGCCAGCATCCGACCCGACAGGGGCTACGAGCAGTACTTC. It yields the protein CASIRPDRGYEQYF.

This clone was seen a few times. The rearrangement links TRBV29-1 to TRBJ1-4; D gene uncertain. This CDR3 has 13 residues. The germline gives CDR1 SQVTM, CDR2 ANQGSEA. Trimming cost V 6 bases and J 0 bases, with 8 bases left between them. The DNA of the CDR3 is TGCAGCGTCCGCACACCAACTAATGAAAAACTGTTTTTT. This codes for CSVRTPTNEKLFF.

V is TRBV4-1 and J is TRBJ1-1; D remains unclear. The CDR3 is 14 amino acids. Germline values: CDR1 MGHRA, CDR2 YSYEKL. Between the trimmed V and J ends, which lost 0 bases and 4 bases, there was a span of 9 bases. This chain's CDR3 is CASSQDFSRTEAFF. CDR3 sequence (DNA): TGCGCCAGCAGCCAAGATTTTAGCCGCACTGAAGCTTTCTTT.

This sequence joins TRBV28 and TRBJ2-1, with no clear D. The CDR3 runs to 15 residues. V was shortened by 7 bases and J by 0 bases, with 13 bases between the two germline ends. CDR1 and CDR2 (germline): MDHEN, SYDVKM. This CDR3 is CASTPISSSYNEQFF. CDR3 nucleotide sequence: TGTGCCAGCACCCCCATATCGAGCTCCTACAATGAGCAGTTCTTC.